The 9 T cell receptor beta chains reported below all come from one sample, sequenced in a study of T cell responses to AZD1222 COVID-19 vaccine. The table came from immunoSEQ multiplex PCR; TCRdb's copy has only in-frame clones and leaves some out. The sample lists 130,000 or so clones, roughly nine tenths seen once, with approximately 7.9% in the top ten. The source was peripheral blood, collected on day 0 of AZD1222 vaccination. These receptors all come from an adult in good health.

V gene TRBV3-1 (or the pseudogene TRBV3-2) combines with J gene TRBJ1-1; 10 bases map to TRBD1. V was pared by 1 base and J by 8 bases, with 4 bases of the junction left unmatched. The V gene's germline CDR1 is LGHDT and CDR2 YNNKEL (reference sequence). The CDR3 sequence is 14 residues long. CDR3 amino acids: CASSQVPGQGEAFF. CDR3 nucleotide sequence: TGTGCCAGCAGCCAAGTGCCGGGACAGGGGGAAGCTTTCTTT.

CDR3 region: CASSLRVQGVREQFF. In nucleotides, the CDR3 is TGTGCCAGCAGCTTAAGGGTACAGGGGGTGAGGGAGCAGTTCTTC. The chain is built from TRBV11-2 and TRBJ2-1; 8 bases align to TRBD1. J lost 10 bases, V lost 2 bases, and 10 bases had no gene match. The CDR3 extends over 15 amino acids. The germline V gene has CDR1 SGHAT and CDR2 FQNNGV.

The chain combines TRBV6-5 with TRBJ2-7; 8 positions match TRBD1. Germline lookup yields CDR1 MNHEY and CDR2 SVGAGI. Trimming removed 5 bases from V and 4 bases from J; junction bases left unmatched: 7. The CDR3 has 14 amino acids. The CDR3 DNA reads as TGTGCCAGCAGTCGAACAGGGGGTGCGTACGAGCAGTACTTC. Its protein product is CASSRTGGAYEQYF.

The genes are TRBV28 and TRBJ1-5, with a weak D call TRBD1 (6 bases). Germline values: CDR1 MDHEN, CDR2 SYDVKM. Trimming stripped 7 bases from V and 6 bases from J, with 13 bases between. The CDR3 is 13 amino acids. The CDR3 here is CASTLQGFQPQHF. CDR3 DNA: TGTGCCAGCACCTTACAGGGCTTTCAGCCCCAGCATTTT.

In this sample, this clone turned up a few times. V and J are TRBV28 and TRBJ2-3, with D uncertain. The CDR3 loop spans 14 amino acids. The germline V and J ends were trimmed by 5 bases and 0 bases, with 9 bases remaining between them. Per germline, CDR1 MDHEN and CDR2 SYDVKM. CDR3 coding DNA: TGTGCCAGCAGTAGCGAATCTAGCACAGATACGCAGTATTTT. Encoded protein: CASSSESSTDTQYF.

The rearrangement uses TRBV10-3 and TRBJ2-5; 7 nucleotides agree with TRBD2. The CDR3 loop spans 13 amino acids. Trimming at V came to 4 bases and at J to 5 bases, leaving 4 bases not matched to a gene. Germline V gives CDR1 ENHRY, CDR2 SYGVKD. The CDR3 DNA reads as TGTGCCATCAGTGGGGGGGGGAGCGAGACCCAGTACTTC. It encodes CAISGGGSETQYF.

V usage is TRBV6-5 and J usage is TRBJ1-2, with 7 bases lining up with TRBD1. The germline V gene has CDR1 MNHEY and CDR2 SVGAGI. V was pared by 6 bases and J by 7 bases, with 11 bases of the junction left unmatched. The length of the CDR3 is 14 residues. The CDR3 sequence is CASRMTGKEAGYTF. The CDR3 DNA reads TGTGCCAGCAGGATGACAGGGAAGGAGGCTGGCTACACCTTC.

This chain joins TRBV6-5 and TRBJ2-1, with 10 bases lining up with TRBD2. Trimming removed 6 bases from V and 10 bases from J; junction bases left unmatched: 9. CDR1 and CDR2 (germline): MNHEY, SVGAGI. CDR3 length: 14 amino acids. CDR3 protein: CASSPGTSALEQFF. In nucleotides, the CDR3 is TGTGCCAGCAGCCCCGGGACTAGCGCCCTAGAGCAGTTCTTC.

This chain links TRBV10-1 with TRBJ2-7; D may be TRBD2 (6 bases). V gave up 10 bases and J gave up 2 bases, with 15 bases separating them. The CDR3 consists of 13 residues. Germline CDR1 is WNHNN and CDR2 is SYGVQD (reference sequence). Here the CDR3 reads CAIPGLLPYEQYF. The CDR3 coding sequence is TGCGCCATACCGGGACTCCTTCCCTACGAGCAGTACTTC.